This entry describes one T cell receptor beta chain. V dropped 6 bases and J dropped 3; count of bases not matched to a gene: 4. Germline V lookup: CDR1 SGHAT, CDR2 FQNNGV. The CDR3 has 14 residues. These data come from a study of blood T cell repertoires in COVID-19. TCRdb keeps only in-frame clones here, not all; method: immunoSEQ multiplex PCR. The data contain about 220,000 clones, 80% to 90% of them seen just once; the ten biggest clones take up over 3%. Sequencing was done on a sample of PBMCs or T cells enriched from blood (not recorded which). The clonotype originates from a woman aged 40 to 50 with acute COVID-19. The chain couples TRBV11-2 to TRBJ1-1; 10 nucleotides line up with TRBD1. This chain's CDR3 is CASSWDRGYTEAFF. The CDR3 nucleotides are TGTGCCAGCAGTTGGGACAGGGGATACACTGAAGCTTTCTTT.